The 2 T cell receptor beta chains listed next were all sequenced from one sample in a study of cytomegalovirus exposure and HLA in healthy donors. Primers: 60 Vbeta forward and 13 Jbeta reverse. Clones were read by immunoSEQ multiplex PCR, and TCRdb kept only the in-frame ones, dropping some. The sample lists 130,000 or so clones, about four fifths occurring once. Source material: PBMCs. The receptor source for this set is a woman between 45 and 65 years old in good health and CMV-seropositive.

The chain joins TRBV9 to TRBJ1-1; D is unclear. Trimming removed 2 bases from V and 4 bases from J, with 12 bases in between. The germline gives CDR1 SGDLS, CDR2 YYNGEE. CDR3 size: 14 residues. The CDR3 nucleotides are TGTGCCAGCAGCGTCACTGGTCGGTCCACTGAAGCTTTCTTT. It codes for CASSVTGRSTEAFF.

In its sample, this clone was seen a few times. The V call is TRBV19, the J call TRBJ1-5; 11 nucleotides match TRBD1. The CDR3 runs to 14 residues. The V and J ends lost 7 bases and 7 bases, in that order; junction bases with no gene match: 6. Germline V gene sequence: CDR1 LNHDA, CDR2 SQIVND (reference sequence). CDR3 protein: CASTPGTGGQPQHF. The CDR3 nucleotides are TGTGCCAGTACCCCCGGGACAGGGGGACAGCCCCAGCATTTT.